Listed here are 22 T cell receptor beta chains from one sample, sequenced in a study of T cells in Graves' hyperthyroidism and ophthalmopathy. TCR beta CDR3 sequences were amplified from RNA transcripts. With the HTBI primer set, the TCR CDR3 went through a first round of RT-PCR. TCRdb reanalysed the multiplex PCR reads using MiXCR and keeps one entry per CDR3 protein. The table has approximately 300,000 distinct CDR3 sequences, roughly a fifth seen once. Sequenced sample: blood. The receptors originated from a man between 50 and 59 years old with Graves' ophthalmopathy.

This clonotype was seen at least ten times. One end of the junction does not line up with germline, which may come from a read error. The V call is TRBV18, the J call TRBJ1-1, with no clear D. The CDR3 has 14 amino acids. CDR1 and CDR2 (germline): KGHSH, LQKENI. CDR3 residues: CASSPRISNTEAFF. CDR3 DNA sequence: TGTGCCAGCTCCCCACGGATTTCGAACACTGAAGCTTTCTTT.

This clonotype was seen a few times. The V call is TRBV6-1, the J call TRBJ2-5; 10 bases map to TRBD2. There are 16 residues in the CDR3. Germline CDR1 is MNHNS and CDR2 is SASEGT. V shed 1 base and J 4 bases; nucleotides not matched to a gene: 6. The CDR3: CASSEGVAGGPETQYF. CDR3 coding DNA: TGTGCCAGCAGTGAAGGGGTAGCGGGAGGCCCAGAGACCCAGTACTTC.

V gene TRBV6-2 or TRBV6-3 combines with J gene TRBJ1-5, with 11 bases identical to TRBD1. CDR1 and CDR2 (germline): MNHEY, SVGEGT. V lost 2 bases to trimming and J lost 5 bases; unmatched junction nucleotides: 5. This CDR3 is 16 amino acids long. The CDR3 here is CASSYAPGQGDQPQHF. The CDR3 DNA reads TGTGCCAGCAGTTACGCCCCGGGACAGGGGGATCAGCCCCAGCATTTT.

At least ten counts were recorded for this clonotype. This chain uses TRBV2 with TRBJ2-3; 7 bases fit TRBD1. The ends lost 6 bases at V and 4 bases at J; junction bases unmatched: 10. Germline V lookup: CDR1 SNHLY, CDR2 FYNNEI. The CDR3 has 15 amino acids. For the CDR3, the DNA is TGTGCCAGCAGCTTGGAGGACAGGCCCGCAGATACGCAGTATTTT. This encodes CASSLEDRPADTQYF.

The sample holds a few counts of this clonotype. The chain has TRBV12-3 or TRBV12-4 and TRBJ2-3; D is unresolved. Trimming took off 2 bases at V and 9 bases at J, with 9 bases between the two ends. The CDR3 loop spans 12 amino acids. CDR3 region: CASSLRDGTQYF. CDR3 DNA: TGTGCCAGCAGTTTAAGGGATGGGACGCAGTATTTT.

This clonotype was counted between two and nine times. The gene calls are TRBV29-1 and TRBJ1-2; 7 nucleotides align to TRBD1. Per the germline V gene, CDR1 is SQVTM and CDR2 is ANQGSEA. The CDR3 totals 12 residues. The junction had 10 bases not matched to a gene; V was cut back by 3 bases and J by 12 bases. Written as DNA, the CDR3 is TGCAGCGTTGATTCTACGGCAGGGGGGAACACCTTC. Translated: CSVDSTAGGNTF.

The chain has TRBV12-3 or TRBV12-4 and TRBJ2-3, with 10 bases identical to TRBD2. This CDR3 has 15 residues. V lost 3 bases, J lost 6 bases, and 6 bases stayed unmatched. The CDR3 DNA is TGTGCCAGCAGTTTTTTCCAGCGGGAGGGCGATACGCAGTATTTT. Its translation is CASSFFQREGDTQYF.

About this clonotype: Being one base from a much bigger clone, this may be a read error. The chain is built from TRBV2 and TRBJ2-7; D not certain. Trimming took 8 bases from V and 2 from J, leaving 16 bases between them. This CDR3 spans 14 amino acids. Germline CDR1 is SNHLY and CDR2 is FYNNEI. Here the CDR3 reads CASGVWQTAYEQYF. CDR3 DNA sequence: TGTGCCAGCGGTGTTTGGCAGACTGCCTACGAGCAGTACTTC.

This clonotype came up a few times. CDR3 in DNA: TGTGCCAGCAGCCCCCCCGTCGCCGCTGGAAACACCATATATTTT. Encoded protein: CASSPPVAAGNTIYF. The J gene is TRBJ1-3, the V gene TRBV13; D is uncertain. The CDR3 is made up of 15 amino acids. Germline V gene sequence: CDR1 PRHDT, CDR2 FYEKMQ (reference sequence). Trimming stripped 5 bases from V and 2 bases from J, with 13 bases between.

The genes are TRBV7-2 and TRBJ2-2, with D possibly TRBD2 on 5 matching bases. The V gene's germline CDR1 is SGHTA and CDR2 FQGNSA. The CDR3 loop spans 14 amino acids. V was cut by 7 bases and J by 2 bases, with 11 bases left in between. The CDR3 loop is CASTASSNTGELFF. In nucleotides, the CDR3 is TGTGCCAGCACGGCTAGCTCCAACACCGGGGAGCTGTTTTTT.

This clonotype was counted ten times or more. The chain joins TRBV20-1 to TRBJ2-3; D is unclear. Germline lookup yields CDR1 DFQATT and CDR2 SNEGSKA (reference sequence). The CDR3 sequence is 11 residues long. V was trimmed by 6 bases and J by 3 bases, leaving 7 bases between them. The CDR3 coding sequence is TGCAGTGCCACTTTTACAGATACGCAGTATTTT. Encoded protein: CSATFTDTQYF.

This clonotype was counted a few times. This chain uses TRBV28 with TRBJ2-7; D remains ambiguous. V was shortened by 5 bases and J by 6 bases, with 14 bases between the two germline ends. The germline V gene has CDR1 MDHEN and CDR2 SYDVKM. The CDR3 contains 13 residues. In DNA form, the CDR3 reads TGTGCCAGCAGTACCACCAACCCGGGCGAGCAGTACTTC. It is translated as CASSTTNPGEQYF.

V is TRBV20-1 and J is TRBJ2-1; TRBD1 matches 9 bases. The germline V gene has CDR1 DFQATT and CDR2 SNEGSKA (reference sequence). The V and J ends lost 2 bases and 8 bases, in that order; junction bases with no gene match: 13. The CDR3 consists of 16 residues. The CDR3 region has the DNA TGCAGTGCTAGACGGTGGGACGGGACAGGGAGCCATGAGCAGTTCTTC. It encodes CSARRWDGTGSHEQFF.

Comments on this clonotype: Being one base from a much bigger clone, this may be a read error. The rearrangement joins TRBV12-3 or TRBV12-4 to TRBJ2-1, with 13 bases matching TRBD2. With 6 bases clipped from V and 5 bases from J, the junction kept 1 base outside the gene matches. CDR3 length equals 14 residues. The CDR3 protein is CASRTSGRDNEQFF. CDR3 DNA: TGTGCCAGCAGAACTAGCGGGAGGGACAATGAGCAGTTCTTC.

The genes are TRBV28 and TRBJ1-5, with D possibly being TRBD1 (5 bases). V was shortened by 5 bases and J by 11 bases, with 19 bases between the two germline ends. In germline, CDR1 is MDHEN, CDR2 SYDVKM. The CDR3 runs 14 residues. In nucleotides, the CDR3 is TGTGCCAGCAGTCCCCCGGGGGGGATTGGGACCCAGCATTTT. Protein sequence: CASSPPGGIGTQHF. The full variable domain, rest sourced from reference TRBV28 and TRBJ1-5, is DVKVTQSSRYLVKRTGEKVFLECVQDMDHENMFWYRQDPGLGLRLIYFSYDVKMKEKGDIPEGYSVSREKKERFSLILESASTNQTSMYLCASSPPGGIGTQHFGDGTRLSIL.

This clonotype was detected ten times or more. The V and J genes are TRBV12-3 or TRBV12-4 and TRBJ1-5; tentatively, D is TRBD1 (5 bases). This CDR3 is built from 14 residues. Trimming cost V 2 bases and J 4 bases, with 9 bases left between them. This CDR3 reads CASSLRDGNQPQHF. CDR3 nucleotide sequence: TGTGCCAGCAGTTTACGGGACGGGAATCAGCCCCAGCATTTT.

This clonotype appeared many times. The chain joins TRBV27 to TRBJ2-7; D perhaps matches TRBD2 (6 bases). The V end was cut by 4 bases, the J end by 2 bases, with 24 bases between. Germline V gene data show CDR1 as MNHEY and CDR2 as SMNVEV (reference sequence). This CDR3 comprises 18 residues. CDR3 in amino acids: CASSSVPGGGAVPYEQYF. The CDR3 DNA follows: TGTGCCAGCAGTTCGGTGCCCGGGGGTGGTGCGGTACCCTACGAGCAGTACTTC.

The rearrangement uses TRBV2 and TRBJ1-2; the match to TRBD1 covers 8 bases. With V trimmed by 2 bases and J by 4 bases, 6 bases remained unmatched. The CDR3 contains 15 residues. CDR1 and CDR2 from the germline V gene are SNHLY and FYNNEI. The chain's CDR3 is CASSETAGGTYGYTF. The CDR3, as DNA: TGTGCCAGCAGTGAAACGGCAGGGGGCACCTATGGCTACACCTTC.

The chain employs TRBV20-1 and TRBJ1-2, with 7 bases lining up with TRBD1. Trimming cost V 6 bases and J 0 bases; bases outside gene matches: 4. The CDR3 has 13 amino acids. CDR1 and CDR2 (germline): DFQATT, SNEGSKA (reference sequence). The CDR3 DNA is TGCAGTGCCCCAGGGGGAGCTAACTATGGCTACACCTTC. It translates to CSAPGGANYGYTF.

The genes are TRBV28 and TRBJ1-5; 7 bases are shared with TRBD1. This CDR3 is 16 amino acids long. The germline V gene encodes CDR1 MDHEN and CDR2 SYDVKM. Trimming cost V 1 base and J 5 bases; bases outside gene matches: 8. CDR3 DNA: TGTGCCAGCAGTTTATTTGTAGGGCAGGGGGATCAGCCCCAGCATTTT. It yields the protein CASSLFVGQGDQPQHF.

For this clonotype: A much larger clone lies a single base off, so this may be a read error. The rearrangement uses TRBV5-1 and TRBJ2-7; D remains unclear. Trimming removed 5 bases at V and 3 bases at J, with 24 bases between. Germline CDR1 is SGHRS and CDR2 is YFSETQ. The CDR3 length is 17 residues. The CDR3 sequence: CASSSVPILVADYEQYF. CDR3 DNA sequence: TGCGCCAGCAGTAGTGTTCCAATCCTAGTGGCCGACTACGAGCAGTACTTC.

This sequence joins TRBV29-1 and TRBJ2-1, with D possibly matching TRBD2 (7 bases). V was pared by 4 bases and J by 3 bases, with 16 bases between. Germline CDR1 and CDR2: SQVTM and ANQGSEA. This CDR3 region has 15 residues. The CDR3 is CSVVSVGGGYNEQFF. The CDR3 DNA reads TGCAGCGTTGTAAGTGTGGGAGGGGGCTACAATGAGCAGTTCTTC.